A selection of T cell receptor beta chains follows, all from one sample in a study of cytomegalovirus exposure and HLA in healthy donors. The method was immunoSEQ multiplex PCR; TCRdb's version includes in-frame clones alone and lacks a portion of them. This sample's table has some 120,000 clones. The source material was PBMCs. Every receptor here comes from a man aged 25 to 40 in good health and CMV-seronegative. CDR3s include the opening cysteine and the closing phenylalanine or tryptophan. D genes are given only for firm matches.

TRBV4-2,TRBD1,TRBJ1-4,CASSQTGDDNEKLFF,TGTGCCAGCAGCCAGACAGGGGACGATAATGAAAAACTGTTTTTT
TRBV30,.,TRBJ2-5,CAWSQSEETQYF,TGTGCCTGGAGTCAAAGTGAGGAGACCCAGTACTTC
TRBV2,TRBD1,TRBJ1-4,CASKRPGQPNEKLFF,TGTGCCAGCAAAAGACCGGGACAGCCTAATGAAAAACTGTTTTTT
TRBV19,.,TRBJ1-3,CATYGTDRTTRNTIYF,TGTGCCACCTACGGAACCGACAGGACCACTAGAAACACCATATATTTT
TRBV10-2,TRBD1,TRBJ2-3,CASREWGQSPDTQYF,TGCGCCAGCAGGGAGTGGGGACAGTCCCCAGATACGCAGTATTTT
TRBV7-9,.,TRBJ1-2,CASTPPGGNYGYTF,TGTGCCAGCACCCCCCCCGGCGGCAACTATGGCTACACCTTC
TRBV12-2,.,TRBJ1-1,CASRSLRGWNTEAFF,TGTGCAAGTCGCTCGTTGCGAGGTTGGAACACTGAAGCTTTCTTT
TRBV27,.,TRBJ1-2,CASSETDNYGYTF,TGTGCCAGCAGTGAGACAGATAACTATGGCTACACCTTC
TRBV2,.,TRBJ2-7,CASSGTGPGYEQYF,TGTGCCAGCAGTGGAACAGGGCCGGGTTACGAGCAGTACTTC
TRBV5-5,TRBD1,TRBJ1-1,CASSARQGANTEAFF,TGTGCCAGCAGCGCCAGACAGGGGGCGAACACTGAAGCTTTCTTT
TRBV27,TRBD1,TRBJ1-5,CASSLYLLPDRENQQPQHF,TGTGCCAGCAGTTTATACCTACTCCCCGACAGGGAAAATCAGCAGCCCCAGCATTTT
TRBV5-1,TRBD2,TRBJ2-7,CASSFGPSGSYEQYF,TGCGCCAGCAGCTTCGGGCCTAGCGGGAGCTACGAGCAGTACTTC
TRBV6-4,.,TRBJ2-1,CASSEGASPYNEQFF,TGTGCCAGCAGTGAGGGGGCTAGCCCCTACAATGAGCAGTTCTTC
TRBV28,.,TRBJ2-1,CASSSGRESSYNEQFF,TGTGCCAGCAGTTCGGGCCGGGAGAGCTCCTACAATGAGCAGTTCTTC
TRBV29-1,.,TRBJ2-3,CSVGAGDTDTQYF,TGCAGCGTTGGGGCAGGGGACACAGATACGCAGTATTTT
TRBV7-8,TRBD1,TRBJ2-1,CASSLQGASMNEQFF,TGTGCCAGCAGCTTGCAGGGGGCGAGTATGAATGAGCAGTTCTTC
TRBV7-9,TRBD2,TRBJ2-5,CASSGGGEEETQYF,TGTGCCAGCAGCGGCGGGGGGGAGGAAGAGACCCAGTACTTC
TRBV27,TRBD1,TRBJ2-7,CASSHGTGGISYEQYF,TGTGCCAGCAGTCATGGGACAGGGGGCATATCCTACGAGCAGTACTTC
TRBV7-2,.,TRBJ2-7,CASSPPGKATYEQYF,TGTGCCAGCAGCCCTCCGGGGAAGGCAACCTACGAGCAGTACTTC